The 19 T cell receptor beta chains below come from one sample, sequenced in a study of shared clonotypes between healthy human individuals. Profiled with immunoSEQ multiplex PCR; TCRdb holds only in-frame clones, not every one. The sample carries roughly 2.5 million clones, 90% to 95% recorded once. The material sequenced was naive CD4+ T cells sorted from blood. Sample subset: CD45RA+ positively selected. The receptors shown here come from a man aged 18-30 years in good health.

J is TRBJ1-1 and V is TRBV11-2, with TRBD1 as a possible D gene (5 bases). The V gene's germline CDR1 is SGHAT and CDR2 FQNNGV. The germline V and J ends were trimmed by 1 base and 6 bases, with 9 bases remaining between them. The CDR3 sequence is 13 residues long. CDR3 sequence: CASSLAGKAEAFF. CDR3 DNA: TGTGCCAGCAGCTTAGCAGGGAAGGCTGAAGCTTTCTTT.

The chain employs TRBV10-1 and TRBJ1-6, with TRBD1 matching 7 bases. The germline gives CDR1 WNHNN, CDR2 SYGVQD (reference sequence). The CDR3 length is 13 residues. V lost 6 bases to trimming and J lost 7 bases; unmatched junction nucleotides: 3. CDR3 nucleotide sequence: TGCGCCAGCAGGAGGGACAGAAATTCACCCCTCCACTTT. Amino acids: CASRRDRNSPLHF.

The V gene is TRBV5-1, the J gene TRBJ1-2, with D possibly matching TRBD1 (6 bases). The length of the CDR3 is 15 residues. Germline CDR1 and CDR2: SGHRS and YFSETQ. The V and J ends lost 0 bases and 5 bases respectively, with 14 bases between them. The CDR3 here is CASSLGQAGWYGYTF. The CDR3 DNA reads TGCGCCAGCAGCTTGGGACAGGCTGGATGGTATGGCTACACCTTC.

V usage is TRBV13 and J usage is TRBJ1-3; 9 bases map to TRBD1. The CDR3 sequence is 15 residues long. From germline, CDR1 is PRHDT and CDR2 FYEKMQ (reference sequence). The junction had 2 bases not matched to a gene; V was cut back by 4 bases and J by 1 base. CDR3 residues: CASSWGQGSGNTIYF. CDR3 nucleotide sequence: TGTGCCAGCAGCTGGGGACAGGGTTCTGGAAACACCATATATTTT.

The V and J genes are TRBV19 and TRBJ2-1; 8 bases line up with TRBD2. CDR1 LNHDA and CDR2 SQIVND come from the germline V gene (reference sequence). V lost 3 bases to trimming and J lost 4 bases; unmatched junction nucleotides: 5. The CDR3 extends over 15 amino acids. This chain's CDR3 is CASSMSGGGYNEQFF. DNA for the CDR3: TGTGCCAGTAGTATGTCGGGAGGGGGGTACAATGAGCAGTTCTTC.

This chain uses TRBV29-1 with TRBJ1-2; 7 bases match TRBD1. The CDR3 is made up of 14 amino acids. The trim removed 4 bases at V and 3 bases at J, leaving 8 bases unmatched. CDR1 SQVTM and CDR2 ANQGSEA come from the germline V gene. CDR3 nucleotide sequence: TGCAGCGTTGGGGCAGGGGGAGAAGACTATGGCTACACCTTC. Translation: CSVGAGGEDYGYTF. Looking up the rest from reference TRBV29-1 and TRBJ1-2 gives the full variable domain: SAVISQKPSRDICQRGTSLTIQCQVDSQVTMMFWYRQQPGQSLTLIATANQGSEATYESGFVIDKFPISRPNLTFSTLTVSNMSPEDSSIYLCSVGAGGEDYGYTFGSGTRLTVV.

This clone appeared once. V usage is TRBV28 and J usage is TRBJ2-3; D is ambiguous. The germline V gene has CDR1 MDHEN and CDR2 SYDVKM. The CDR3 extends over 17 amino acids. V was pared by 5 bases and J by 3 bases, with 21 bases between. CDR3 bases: TGTGCCAGCAGTCCCTCCCCTGGGGAACGAGGAACAGATACGCAGTATTTT. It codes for CASSPSPGERGTDTQYF. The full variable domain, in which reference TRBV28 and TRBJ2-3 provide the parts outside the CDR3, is DVKVTQSSRYLVKRTGEKVFLECVQDMDHENMFWYRQDPGLGLRLIYFSYDVKMKEKGDIPEGYSVSREKKERFSLILESASTNQTSMYLCASSPSPGERGTDTQYFGPGTRLTVL.

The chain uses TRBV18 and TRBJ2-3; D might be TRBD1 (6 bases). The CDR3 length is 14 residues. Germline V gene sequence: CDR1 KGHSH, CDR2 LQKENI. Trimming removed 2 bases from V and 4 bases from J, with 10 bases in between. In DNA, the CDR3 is TGTGCCAGCTCACCATTGCAGGGGTCAGATACGCAGTATTTT. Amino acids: CASSPLQGSDTQYF.

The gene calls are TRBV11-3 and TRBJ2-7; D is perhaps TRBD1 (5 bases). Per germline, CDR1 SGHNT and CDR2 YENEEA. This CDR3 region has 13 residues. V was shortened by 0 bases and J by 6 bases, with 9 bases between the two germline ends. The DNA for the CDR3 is TGTGCCAGCAGCTTAGACAGGGTTTCCGAGCAGTACTTC. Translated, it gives CASSLDRVSEQYF.

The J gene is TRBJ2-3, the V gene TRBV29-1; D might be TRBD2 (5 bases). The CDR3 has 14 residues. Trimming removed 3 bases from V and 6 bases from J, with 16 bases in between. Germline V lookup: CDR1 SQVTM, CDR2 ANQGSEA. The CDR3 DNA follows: TGCAGCGTTGATGGGGAGAAGGTAGGGGATACGCAGTATTTT. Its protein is CSVDGEKVGDTQYF.

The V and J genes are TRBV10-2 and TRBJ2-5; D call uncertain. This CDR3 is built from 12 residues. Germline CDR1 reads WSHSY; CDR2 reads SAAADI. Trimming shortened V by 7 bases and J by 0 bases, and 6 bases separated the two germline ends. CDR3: CASTPDQETQYF. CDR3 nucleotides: TGCGCCAGCACCCCAGACCAAGAGACCCAGTACTTC.

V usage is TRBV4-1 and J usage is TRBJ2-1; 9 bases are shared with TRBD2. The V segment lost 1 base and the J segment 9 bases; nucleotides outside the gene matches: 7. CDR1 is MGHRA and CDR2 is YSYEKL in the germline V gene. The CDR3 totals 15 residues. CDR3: CASSQALAGAREQFF. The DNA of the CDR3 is TGCGCCAGCAGCCAAGCGTTAGCGGGGGCCCGTGAGCAGTTCTTC.

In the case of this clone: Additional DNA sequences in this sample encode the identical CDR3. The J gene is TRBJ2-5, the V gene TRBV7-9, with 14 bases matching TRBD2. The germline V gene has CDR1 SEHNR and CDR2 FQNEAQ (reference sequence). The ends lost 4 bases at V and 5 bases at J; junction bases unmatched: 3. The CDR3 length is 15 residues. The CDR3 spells CASSSGLAGVETQYF. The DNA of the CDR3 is TGTGCCAGCAGCTCGGGACTAGCGGGAGTGGAGACCCAGTACTTC.

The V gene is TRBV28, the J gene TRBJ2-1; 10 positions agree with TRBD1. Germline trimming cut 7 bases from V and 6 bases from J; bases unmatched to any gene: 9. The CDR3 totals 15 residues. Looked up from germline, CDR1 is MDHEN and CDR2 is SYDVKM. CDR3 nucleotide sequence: TGTGCCAGCACGTCCGGGACAGGGGCCATCAATGAGCAGTTCTTC. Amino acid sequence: CASTSGTGAINEQFF.

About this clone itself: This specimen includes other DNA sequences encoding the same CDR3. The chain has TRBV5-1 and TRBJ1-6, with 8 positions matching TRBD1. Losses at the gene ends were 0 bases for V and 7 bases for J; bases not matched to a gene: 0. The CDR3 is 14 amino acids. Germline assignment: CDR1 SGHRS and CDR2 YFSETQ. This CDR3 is CASSLGQGNSPLHF. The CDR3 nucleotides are TGCGCCAGCAGCTTGGGACAGGGGAATTCACCCCTCCACTTT.

CDR3: CASSFVGGRVQFF. In DNA form, the CDR3 reads TGTGCCAGCAGCTTTGTAGGGGGGAGGGTGCAGTTCTTC. The chain is built from TRBV6-1 and TRBJ2-1; D might be TRBD2 (7 bases). The CDR3 covers 13 residues. Germline V gene lookup returns CDR1 MNHNS and CDR2 SASEGT. The V end lost 6 bases, the J end lost 12 bases, and 18 bases lay between the germline ends.

The CDR3 DNA reads TGTGCCAGCAGCTTGGTGGACAAGACCTACAATGAGCAGTTCTTC. The encoded protein is CASSLVDKTYNEQFF. The V gene is TRBV5-6, the J gene TRBJ2-1, with D maybe TRBD1 (5 bases). Trimming removed 0 bases at V and 2 bases at J, with 9 bases between. The CDR3 sequence is 15 residues long. The germline V gene encodes CDR1 SGHDT and CDR2 YYEEEE.

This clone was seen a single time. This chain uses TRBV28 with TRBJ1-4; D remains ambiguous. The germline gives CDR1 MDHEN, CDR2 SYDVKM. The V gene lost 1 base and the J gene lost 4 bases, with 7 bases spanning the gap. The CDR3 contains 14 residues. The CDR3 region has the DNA TGTGCCAGCAGTTTATTTACAGTTAATGAAAAACTGTTTTTT. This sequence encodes CASSLFTVNEKLFF.

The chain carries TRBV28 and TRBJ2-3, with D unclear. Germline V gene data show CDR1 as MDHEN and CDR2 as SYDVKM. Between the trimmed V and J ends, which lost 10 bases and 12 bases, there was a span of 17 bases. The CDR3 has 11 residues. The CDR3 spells CAINRADKQYF. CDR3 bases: TGTGCCATCAACCGCGCGGATAAACAGTATTTT.